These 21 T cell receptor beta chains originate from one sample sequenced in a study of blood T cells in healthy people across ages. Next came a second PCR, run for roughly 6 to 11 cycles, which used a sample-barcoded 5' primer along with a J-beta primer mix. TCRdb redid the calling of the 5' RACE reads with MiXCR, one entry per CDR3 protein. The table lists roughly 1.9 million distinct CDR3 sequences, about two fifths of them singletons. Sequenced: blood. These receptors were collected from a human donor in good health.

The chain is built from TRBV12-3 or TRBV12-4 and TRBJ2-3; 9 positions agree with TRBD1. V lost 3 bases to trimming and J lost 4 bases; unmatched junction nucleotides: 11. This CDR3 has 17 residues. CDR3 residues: CASSFGTGWGRADTQYF. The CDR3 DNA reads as TGTGCCAGCAGTTTCGGGACAGGGTGGGGGCGCGCAGATACGCAGTATTTT.

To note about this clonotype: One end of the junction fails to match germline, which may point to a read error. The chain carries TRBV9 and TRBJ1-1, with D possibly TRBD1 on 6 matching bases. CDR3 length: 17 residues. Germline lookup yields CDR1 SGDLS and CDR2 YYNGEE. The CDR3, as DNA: TGTGCCGGCAGCGTATCCCCCCCTAATCAAAGGGGGACTGAAGCTTTCTTT. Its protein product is CAGSVSPPNQRGTEAFF.

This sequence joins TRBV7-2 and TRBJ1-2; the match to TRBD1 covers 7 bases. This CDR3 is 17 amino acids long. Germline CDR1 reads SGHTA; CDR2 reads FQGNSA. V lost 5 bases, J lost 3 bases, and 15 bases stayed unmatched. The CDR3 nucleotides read TGTGCCAGCAGCCACCGTTCCCCCAGGGACAGATACTATGGCTACACCTTC. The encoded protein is CASSHRSPRDRYYGYTF.

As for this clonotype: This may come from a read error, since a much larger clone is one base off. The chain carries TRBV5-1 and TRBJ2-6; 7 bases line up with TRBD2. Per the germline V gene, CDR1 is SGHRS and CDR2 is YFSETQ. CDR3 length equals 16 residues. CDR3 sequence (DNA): TGCGCCAGTTCAAGCGGGGCCAGCTCTGGGGCCAACGTCCGGACTTTC. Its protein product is CASSSGASSGANVRTF.

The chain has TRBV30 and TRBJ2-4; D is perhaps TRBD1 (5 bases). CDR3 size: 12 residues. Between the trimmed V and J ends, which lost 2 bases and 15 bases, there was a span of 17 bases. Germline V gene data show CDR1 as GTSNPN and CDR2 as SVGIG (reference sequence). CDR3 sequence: CAWSRGQNSRYF. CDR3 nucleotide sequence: TGTGCCTGGAGTAGGGGTCAGAACTCTAGGTACTTC.

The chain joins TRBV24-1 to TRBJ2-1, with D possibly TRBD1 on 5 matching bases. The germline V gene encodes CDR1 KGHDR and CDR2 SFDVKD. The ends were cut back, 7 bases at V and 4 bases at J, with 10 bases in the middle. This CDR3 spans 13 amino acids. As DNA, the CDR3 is TGTGCCACCAGCCACCCAGGGTACAATGAGCAGTTCTTC. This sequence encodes CATSHPGYNEQFF.

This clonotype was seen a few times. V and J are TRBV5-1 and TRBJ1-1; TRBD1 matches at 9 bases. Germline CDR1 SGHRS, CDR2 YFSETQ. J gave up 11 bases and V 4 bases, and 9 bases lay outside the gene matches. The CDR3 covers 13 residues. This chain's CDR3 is CASSPKQGARAFF. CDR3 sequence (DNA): TGCGCCAGCAGCCCAAAACAGGGGGCGAGGGCTTTCTTT.

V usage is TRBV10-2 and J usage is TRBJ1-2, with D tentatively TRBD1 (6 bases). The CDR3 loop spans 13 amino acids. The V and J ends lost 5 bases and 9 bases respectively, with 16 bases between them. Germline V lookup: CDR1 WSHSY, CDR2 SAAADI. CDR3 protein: CASSTGAWDSYTF. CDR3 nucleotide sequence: TGCGCCAGCAGTACGGGGGCGTGGGATAGCTACACCTTC.

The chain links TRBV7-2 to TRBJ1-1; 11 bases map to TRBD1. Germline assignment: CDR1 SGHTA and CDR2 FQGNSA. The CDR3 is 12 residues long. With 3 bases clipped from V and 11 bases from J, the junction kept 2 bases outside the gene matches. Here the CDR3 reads CASSLDRGLAFF. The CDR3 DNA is TGTGCCAGCAGCTTGGACAGGGGGCTTGCTTTCTTT.

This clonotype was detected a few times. The CDR3 region is CSVGYPYQETQYF. As DNA, the CDR3 is TGCAGCGTGGGTTACCCGTACCAAGAGACCCAGTACTTC. This rearrangement joins TRBV29-1 to TRBJ2-5; D uncertain. CDR1 and CDR2 from the germline V gene are SQVTM and ANQGSEA. This CDR3 region has 13 residues. V lost 6 bases, J lost 0 bases, and 11 bases lay in between.

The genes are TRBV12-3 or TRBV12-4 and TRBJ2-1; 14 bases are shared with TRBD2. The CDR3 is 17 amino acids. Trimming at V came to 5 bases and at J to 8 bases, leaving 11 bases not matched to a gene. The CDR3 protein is CASSPRTSGGPRDEQFF. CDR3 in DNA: TGTGCCAGCAGTCCCCGGACTAGCGGGGGGCCAAGGGATGAGCAGTTCTTC.

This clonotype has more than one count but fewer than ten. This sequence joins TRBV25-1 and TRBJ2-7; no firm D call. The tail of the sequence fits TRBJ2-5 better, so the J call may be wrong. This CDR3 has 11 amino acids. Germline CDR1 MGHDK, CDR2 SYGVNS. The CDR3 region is CASSDSRTQYF. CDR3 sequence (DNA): TGTGCCAGCAGTGATTCACGGACCCAGTACTTC.

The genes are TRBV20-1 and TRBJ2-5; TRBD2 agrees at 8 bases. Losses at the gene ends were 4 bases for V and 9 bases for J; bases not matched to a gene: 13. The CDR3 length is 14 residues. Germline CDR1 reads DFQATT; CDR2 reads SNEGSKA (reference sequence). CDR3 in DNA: TGCAGTGCTACTACCCCGGGGGGGAGGGTACCCCAGTACTTC. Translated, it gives CSATTPGGRVPQYF.

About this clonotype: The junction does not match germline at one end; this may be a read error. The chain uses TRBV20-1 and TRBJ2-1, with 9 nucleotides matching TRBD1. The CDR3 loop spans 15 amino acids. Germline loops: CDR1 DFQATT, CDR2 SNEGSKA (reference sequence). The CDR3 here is CSAPGTGFLYNGQFF. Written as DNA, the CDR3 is TGCAGTGCTCCCGGGACAGGGTTTTTATACAATGGGCAGTTCTTC.

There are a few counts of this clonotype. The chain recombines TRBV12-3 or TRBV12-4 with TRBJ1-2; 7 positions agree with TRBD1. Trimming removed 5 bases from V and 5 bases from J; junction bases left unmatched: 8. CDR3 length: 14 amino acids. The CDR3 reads CASSQTGSGYGYTF. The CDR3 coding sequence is TGTGCCAGCAGTCAGACAGGGAGCGGATATGGCTACACCTTC.

CDR3 in DNA: TGTGCCAGCAGTGAGGGACAGGGGGTTCAAGAGACCCAGTACTTC. Amino acid sequence: CASSEGQGVQETQYF. The chain has TRBV25-1 and TRBJ2-7; TRBD1 matches at 11 bases. The end of the DNA fits TRBJ2-5 better, so the J call may be wrong. CDR1 is MGHDK, CDR2 SYGVNS, per germline. This CDR3 is 15 amino acids long.

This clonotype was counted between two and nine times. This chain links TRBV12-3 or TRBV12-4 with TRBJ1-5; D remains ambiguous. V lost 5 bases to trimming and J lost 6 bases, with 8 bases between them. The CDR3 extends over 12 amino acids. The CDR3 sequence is CASSTTGQPQHF. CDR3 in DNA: TGTGCCAGCAGTACGACTGGTCAGCCCCAGCATTTT.

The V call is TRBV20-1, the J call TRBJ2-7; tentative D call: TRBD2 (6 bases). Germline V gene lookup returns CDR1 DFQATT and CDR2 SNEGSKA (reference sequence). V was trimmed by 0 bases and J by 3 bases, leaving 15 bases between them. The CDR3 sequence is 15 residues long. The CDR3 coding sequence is TGCAGTGCTAGAGAGCGGGAAGGGGAGGTCTACGAGCAGTACTTC. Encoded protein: CSAREREGEVYEQYF.

CDR3 nucleotides: TGTGCCAGCAGCCCCGCCTGGTCAAGGGGCACTGAAGCTTTCTTT. It encodes CASSPAWSRGTEAFF. The chain links TRBV12-3 or TRBV12-4 to TRBJ1-1, with a tentative D call TRBD1 (5 bases). This CDR3 region has 15 residues. V was clipped by 6 bases and J by 4 bases, with 18 bases between them.

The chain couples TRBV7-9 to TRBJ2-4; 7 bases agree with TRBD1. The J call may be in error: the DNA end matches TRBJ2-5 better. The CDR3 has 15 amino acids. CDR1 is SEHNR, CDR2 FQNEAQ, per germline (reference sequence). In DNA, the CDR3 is TGTGCCAGCAGCCCCAGGGGGAACCACCAAGAGACCCAGTACTTC. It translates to CASSPRGNHQETQYF.

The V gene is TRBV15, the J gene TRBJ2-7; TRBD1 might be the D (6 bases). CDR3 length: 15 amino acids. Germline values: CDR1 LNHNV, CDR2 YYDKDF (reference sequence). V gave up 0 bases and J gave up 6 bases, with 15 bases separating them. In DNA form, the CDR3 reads TGTGCCACCAGCAGAGACAGGGGACCATATTCCGAGCAGTACTTC. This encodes CATSRDRGPYSEQYF. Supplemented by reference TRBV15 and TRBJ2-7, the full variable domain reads DAMVIQNPRYQVTQFGKPVTLSCSQTLNHNVMYWYQQKSSQAPKLLFHYYDKDFNNEADTPDNFQSRRPNTSFCFLDIRSPGLGDTAMYLCATSRDRGPYSEQYFGPGTRLTVT.